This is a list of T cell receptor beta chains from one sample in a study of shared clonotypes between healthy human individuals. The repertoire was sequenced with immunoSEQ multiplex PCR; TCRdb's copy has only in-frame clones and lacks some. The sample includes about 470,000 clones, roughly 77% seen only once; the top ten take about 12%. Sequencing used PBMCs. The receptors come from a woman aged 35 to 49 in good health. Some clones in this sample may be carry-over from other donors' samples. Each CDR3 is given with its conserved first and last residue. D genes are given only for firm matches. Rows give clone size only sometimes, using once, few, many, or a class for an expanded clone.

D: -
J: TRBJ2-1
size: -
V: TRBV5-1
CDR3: CASSFSGHLYNEQFF
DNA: TGCGCCAGCAGCTTCTCTGGGCATCTCTACAATGAGCAGTTCTTC

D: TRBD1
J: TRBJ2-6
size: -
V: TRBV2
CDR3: CASSGDRDLSGANVLTF
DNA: TGTGCCAGCAGTGGGGACAGGGATCTTTCTGGGGCCAACGTCCTGACTTTC

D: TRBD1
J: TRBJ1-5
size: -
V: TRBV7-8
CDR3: CASSHPPGTGDNQPQHF
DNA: TGTGCCAGCAGCCACCCCCCTGGGACAGGGGACAATCAGCCCCAGCATTTT

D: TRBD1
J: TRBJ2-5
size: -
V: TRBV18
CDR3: CASSRNRGQETQYF
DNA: TGTGCCAGCTCACGCAACAGGGGGCAAGAGACCCAGTACTTC

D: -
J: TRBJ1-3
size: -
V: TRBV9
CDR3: CASSVEPLLNGGNTIYF
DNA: TGTGCCAGCAGCGTAGAGCCACTCCTCAACGGTGGAAACACCATATATTTT

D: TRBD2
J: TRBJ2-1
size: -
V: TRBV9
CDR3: CASSVGTSGASEQFF
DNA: TGTGCCAGCAGCGTAGGGACTAGCGGGGCATCTGAGCAGTTCTTC

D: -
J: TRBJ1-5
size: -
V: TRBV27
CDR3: CATKTQAGNQPQHF
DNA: TGTGCCACCAAGACCCAGGCGGGAAATCAGCCCCAGCATTTT

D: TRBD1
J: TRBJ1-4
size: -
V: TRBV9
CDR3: CASSAGQGATNEKLFF
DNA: TGTGCCAGCAGCGCCGGACAGGGGGCAACTAATGAAAAACTGTTTTTT

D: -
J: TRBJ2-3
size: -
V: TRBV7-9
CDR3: CASSPTGAQGAQYF
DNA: TGTGCCAGCAGCCCTACTGGGGCCCAGGGAGCGCAGTATTTT

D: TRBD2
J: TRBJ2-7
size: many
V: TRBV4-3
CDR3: CASSQALAGGGYEQYF
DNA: TGCGCCAGCAGCCAAGCCCTAGCGGGAGGGGGTTACGAGCAGTACTTC

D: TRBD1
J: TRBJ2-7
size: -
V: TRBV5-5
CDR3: CASSPGTGGGEQYF
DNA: TGTGCCAGCAGCCCCGGGACAGGGGGCGGCGAGCAGTACTTC

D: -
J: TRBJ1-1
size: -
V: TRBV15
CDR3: CATSRDVGWDEKAFF
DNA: TGTGCCACCAGCAGAGATGTCGGTTGGGACGAGAAAGCTTTCTTT

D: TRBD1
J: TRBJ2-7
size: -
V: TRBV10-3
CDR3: CAISEGDRAEQYF
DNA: TGTGCCATCAGTGAGGGTGACAGGGCCGAGCAGTACTTC

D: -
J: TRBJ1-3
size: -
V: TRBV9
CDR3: CASSVVGGRTGNTIYF
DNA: TGTGCCAGCAGCGTAGTTGGGGGACGCACTGGAAACACCATATATTTT

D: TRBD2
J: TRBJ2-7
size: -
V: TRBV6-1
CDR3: CASSALAGSYEQYF
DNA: TGTGCCAGCAGTGCCCTAGCGGGATCCTACGAGCAGTACTTC

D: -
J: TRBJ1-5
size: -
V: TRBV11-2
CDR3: CASSPQGGNQPQHF
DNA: TGTGCCAGCAGCCCACAGGGTGGCAATCAGCCCCAGCATTTT

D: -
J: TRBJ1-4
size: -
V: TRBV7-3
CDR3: CASSFLPGEKLFF
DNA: TGTGCCAGCAGCTTCCTACCGGGGGAAAAACTGTTTTTT

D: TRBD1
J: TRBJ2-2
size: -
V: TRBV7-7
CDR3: CASSSRQGNSAGELFF
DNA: TGTGCTAGCAGCTCCCGACAGGGAAATTCGGCCGGGGAGCTGTTTTTT

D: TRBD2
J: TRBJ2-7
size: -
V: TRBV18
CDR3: CASSPTSSGKDEQYF
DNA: TGTGCCAGCTCACCAACGTCTAGCGGGAAGGACGAGCAGTACTTC

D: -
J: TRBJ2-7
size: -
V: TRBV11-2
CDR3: CASSFLGSYEQYF
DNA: TGTGCCAGCAGCTTCTTAGGGTCGTACGAGCAGTACTTC

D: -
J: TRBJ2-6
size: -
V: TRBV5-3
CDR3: CARSFSGVGTSSGANVLTF
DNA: TGTGCCAGAAGCTTTTCGGGGGTAGGGACCAGCTCTGGGGCCAACGTCCTGACTTTC

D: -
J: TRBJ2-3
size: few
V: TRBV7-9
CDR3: CASSLVGGTSTDTQYF
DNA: TGTGCCAGCAGCTTAGTAGGCGGGACTAGCACAGATACGCAGTATTTT

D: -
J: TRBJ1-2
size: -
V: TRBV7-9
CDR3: CASSLEENYGYTF
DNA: TGTGCCAGCAGCTTAGAGGAGAACTATGGCTACACCTTC

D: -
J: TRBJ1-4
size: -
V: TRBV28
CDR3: CASRVVLSEKLFF
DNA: TGTGCCAGCAGGGTTGTGCTTTCTGAAAAACTGTTTTTT

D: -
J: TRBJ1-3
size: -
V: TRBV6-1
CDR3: CASSERQGVGNTIYF
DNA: TGTGCCAGCAGTGAACGGCAGGGAGTTGGAAACACCATATATTTT

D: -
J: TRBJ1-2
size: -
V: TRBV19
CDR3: CASSGPGDANYGYTF
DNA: TGTGCCAGTAGTGGGCCAGGAGATGCTAACTATGGCTACACCTTC

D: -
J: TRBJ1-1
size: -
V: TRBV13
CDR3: CASSSTLREAFF
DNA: TGTGCCAGCAGCTCGACTTTGAGGGAAGCTTTCTTT

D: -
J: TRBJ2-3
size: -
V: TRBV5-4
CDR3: CASSSNTISADTQYF
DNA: TGTGCCAGCAGCTCCAATACAATTTCCGCAGATACGCAGTATTTT

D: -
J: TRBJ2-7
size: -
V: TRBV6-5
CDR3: CASSSRHEQYF
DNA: TGTGCCAGCAGCTCACGCCACGAGCAGTACTTC

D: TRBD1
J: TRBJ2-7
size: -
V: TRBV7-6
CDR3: CASSLTLKQGYEQYF
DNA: TGTGCCAGCAGCTTAACCCTCAAACAGGGGTACGAGCAGTACTTC

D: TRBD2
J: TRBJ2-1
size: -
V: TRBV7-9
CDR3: CASSFGNGLELDNEQFF
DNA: TGTGCCAGCAGCTTCGGTAACGGACTAGAGCTAGACAATGAGCAGTTCTTC

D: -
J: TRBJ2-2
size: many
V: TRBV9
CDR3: CASSATRGELFF
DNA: TGTGCCAGCAGCGCCACACGGGGGGAGCTGTTTTTT

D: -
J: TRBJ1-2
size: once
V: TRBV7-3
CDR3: CASSLTQDYQPRGYTF
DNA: TGTGCCAGCAGTTTAACCCAGGACTACCAACCACGGGGCTACACCTTC

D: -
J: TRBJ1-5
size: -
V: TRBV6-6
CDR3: CASTREGQPQHF
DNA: TGTGCCAGCACCCGCGAGGGTCAGCCCCAGCATTTT

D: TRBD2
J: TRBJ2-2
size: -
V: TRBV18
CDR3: CASSPTSGSYTGELFF
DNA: TGTGCCAGCTCACCGACTAGCGGGAGTTACACCGGGGAGCTGTTTTTT

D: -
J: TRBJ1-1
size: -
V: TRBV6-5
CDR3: CASSYSTGGYTEAFF
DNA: TGTGCCAGCAGCTACTCGACGGGAGGCTACACTGAAGCTTTCTTT

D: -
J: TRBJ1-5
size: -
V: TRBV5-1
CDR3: CASSLDREQPQHF
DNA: TGCGCCAGCAGCTTGGACAGGGAACAGCCCCAGCATTTT

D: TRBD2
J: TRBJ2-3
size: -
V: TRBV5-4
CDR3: CASSLTSGASSTDTQYF
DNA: TGTGCCAGCAGCTTGACTAGCGGGGCGTCCAGCACAGATACGCAGTATTTT

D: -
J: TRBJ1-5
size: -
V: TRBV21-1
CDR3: CASSTPPRGNQPQHF
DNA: TGTGCCAGCAGCACTCCACCAAGGGGAAATCAGCCCCAGCATTTT

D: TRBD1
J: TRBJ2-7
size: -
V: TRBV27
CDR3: CASSLSGTAAYEQYF
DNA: TGTGCCAGCAGTTTATCCGGGACAGCAGCCTACGAGCAGTACTTC

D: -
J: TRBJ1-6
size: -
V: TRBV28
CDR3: CASSFFQGDSPLHF
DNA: TGTGCCAGCAGTTTTTTCCAAGGGGATTCACCCCTCCACTTT

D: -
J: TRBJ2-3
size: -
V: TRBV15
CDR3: CATSRDGFNTDTQYF
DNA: TGTGCCACCAGCAGAGACGGCTTTAACACAGATACGCAGTATTTT